The clone carrying this T cell receptor (beta chain) was observed many times. Its antigen is not identified. By 5'RACE with 10-nucleotide random UMIs, the cDNA was made. Each CDR3 protein is one row after TCRdb ran MiXCR on the 5' RACE reads. The sample includes 60,000 to 85,000 distinct CDR3 sequences, approximately 5.2% of them seen just once. The record originates from a study of neurological immune-mediated disorders. CDR3 length: 13 residues. Germline assignment: CDR1 MDHEN and CDR2 SYDVKM. Between the trimmed V and J ends, which lost 7 bases and 1 base, there was a span of 7 bases. Overall study findings and caveats: The study found the most TCR clonal expansion in HTLV-1-associated myelopathy and the least in multiple sclerosis, below healthy controls. One cluster of related CDR3 sequences contained, by phylogenetic grouping, the repertoires of 18 of 34 multiple sclerosis patients and formed a possible signature.

The sequencing input was PBMCs. The receptor's source is a young man with multiple sclerosis. The rearrangement joins TRBV28 to TRBJ2-2, with D unresolved. CDR3 loop: CASTRQNTGELFF. The CDR3 nucleotides read TGTGCCAGCACCCGACAGAACACCGGGGAGCTGTTTTTT.